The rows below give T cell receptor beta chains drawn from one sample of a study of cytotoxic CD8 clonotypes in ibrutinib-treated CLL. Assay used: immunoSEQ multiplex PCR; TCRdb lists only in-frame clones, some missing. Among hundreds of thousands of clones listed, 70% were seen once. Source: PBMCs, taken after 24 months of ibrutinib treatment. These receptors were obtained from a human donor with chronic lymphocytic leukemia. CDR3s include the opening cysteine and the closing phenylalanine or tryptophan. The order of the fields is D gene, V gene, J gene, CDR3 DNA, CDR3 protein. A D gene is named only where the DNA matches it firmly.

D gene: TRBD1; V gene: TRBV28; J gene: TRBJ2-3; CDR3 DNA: TGTGCCAGCAGTGGCTTAGGACAGGGGTTTCATACGCAGTATTTT; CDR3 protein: CASSGLGQGFHTQYF
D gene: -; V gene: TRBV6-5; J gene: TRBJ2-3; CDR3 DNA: TGTGCCAGCAGTCCCGGACGTCGCACAGATACGCAGTATTTT; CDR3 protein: CASSPGRRTDTQYF
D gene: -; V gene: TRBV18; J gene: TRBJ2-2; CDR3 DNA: TGTGCCAGCTCACAACAGGCCCCCATAAACACCGGGGAGCTGTTTTTT; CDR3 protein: CASSQQAPINTGELFF
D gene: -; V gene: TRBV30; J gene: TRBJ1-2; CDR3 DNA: TGTGCCTGGAGCCAGGATGGCGGCTACACCTTC; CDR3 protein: CAWSQDGGYTF
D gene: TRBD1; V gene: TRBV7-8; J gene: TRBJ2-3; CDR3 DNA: TGTGCCAGCAGCCTACTGACAGGGGGCTTCGATACGCAGTATTTT; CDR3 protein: CASSLLTGGFDTQYF
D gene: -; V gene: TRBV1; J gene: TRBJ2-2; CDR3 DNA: TGCACCAGCAGCGAGGGACACCTCCCGGGACTAGCGGGAGAACACACCGGGGAGCTGTTTTTT; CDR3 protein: CTSSEGHLPGLAGEHTGELFF
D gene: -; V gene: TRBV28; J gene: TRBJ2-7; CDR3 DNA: TGTGCCAGCAGTTCGCCAGGGACGCCTTACGAGCAGTACTTC; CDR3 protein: CASSSPGTPYEQYF
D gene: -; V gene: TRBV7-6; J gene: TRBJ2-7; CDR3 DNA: TGTGCCAGCAGCGTCAATACGGGACCTCTTAATTACGAGCAGTACTTC; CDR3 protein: CASSVNTGPLNYEQYF
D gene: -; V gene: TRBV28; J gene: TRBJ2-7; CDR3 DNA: TGTGCCAGCAGTCCCCGGGCTAGCCGATCCTACGAGCAGTACTTC; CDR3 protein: CASSPRASRSYEQYF
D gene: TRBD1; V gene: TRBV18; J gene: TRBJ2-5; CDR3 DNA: TGTGCCAGCTCACGCGGACAGGGAGAAGAGACCCAGTACTTC; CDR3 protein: CASSRGQGEETQYF
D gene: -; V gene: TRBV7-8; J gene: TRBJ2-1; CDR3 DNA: TGTGCCAGCAGCACCATCCAGGGTAGCTCCTACAATGAGCAGTTCTTC; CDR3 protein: CASSTIQGSSYNEQFF